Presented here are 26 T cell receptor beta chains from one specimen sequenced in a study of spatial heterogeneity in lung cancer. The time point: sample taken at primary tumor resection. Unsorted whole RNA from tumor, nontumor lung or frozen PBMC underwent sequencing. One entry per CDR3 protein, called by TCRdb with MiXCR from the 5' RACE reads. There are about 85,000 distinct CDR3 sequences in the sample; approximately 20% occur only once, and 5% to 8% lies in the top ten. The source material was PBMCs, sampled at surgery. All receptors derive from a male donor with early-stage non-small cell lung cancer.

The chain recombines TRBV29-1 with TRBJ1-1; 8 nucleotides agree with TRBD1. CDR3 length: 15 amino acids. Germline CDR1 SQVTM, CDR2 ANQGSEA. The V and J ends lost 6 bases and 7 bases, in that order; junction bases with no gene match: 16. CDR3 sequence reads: CSVQRVDRGHFEAFF. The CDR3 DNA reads TGCAGCGTCCAGAGGGTAGACAGGGGACACTTTGAAGCTTTCTTT.

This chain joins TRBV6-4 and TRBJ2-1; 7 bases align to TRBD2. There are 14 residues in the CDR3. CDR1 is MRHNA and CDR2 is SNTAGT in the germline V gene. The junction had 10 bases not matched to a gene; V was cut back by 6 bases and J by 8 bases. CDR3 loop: CASSDGGTTDEQFF. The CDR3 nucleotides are TGTGCCAGCAGCGATGGGGGGACTACGGATGAGCAGTTCTTC.

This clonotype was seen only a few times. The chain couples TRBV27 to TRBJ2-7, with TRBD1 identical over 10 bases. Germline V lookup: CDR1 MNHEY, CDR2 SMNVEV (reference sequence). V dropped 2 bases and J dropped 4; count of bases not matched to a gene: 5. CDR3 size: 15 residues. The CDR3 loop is CASSLKGQGYYEQYF. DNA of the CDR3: TGTGCCAGCAGTTTAAAGGGACAGGGGTATTACGAGCAGTACTTC.

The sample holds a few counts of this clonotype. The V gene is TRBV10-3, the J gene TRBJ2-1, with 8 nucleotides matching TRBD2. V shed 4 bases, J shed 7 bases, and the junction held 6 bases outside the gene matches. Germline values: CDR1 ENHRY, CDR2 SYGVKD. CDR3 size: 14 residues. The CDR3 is CAISGLAGTNEQFF. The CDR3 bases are TGTGCCATCAGTGGGCTAGCGGGCACGAATGAGCAGTTCTTC.

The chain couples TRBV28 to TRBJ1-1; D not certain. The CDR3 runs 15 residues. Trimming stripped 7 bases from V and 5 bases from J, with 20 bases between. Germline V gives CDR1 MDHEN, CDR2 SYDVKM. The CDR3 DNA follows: TGTGCCAGCACCTTAGAGGGTTCGGCTAGGACTGAAGCTTTCTTT. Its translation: CASTLEGSARTEAFF.

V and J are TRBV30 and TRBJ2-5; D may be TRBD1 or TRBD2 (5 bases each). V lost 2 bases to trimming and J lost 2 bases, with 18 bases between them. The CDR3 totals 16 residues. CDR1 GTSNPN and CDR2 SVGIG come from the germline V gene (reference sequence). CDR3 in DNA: TGTGCCTGGAGTAAGCCACCCGGGACGGGACAAGAGACCCAGTACTTC. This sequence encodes CAWSKPPGTGQETQYF.

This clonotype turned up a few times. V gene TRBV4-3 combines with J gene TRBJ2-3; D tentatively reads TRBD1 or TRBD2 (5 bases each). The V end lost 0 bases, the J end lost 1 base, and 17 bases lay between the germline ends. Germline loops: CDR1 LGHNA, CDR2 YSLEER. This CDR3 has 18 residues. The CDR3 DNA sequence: TGCGCCAGCAGCCAAGATTTGGGACGCCCACCCGGCACAGATACGCAGTATTTT. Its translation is CASSQDLGRPPGTDTQYF.

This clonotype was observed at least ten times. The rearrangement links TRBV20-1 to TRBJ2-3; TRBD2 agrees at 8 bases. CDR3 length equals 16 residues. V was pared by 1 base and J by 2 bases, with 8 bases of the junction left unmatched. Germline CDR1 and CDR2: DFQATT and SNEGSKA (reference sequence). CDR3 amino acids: CSARGLGLGNTDTQYF. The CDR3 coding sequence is TGCAGTGCTAGAGGCCTGGGACTAGGGAACACAGATACGCAGTATTTT.

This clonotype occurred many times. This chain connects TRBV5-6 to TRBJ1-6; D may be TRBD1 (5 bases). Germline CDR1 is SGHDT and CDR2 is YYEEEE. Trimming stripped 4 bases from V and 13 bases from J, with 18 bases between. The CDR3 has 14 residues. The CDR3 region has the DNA TGTGCCAGCAGCCCCCCCGGGATTGGGGGGCCCCTCCACTTT. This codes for CASSPPGIGGPLHF.

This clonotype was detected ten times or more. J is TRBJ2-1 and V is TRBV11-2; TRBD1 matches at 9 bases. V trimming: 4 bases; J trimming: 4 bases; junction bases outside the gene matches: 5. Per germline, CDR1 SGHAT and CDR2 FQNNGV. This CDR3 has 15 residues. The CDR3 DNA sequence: TGTGCCAGCAGCTATGACAGGGGGGAGTACAATGAGCAGTTCTTC. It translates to CASSYDRGEYNEQFF.

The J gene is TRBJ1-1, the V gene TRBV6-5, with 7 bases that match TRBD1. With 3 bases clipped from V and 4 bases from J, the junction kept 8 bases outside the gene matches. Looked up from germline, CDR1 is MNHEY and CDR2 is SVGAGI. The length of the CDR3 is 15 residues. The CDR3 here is CASSYSDRAGTEAFF. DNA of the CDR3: TGTGCCAGCAGTTATTCCGACAGGGCGGGCACTGAAGCTTTCTTT.

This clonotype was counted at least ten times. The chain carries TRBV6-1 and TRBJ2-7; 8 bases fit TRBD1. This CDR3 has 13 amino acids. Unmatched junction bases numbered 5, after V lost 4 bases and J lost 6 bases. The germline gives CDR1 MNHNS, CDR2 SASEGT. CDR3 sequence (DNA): TGTGCCAGCAGTGGTGGACAGGGTAGCGAGCAGTACTTC. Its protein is CASSGGQGSEQYF.

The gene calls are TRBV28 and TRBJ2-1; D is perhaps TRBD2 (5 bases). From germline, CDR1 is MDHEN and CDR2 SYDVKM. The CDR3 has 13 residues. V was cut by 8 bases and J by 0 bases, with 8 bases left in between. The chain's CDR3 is CASQRSSYNEQFF. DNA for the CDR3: TGTGCCAGCCAGCGGAGCTCCTACAATGAGCAGTTCTTC.

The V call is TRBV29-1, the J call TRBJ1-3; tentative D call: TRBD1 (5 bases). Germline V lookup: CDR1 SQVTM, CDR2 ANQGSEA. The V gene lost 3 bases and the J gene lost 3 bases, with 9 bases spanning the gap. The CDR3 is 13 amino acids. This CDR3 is CSVEQGSGNTIYF. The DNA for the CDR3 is TGCAGCGTTGAGCAGGGAAGTGGAAACACCATATATTTT.

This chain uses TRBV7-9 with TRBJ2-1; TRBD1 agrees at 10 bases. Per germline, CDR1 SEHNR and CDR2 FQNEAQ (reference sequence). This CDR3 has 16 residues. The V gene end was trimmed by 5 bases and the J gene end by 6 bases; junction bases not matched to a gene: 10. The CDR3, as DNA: TGTGCCAGCAGCATATCCGGGGACAGGGGAGTCAATGAGCAGTTCTTC. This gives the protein CASSISGDRGVNEQFF.

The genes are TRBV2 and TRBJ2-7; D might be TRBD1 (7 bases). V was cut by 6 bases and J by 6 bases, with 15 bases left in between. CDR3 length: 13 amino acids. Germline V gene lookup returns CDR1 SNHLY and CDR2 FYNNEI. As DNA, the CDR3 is TGTGCCAGCAGGGAGGGACAGTATTTCGAGCAGTACTTC. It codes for CASREGQYFEQYF.

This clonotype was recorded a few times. The CDR3 is CASSLGERTEAFF. The CDR3 DNA reads as TGTGCCAGCAGCTTGGGCGAGAGGACTGAAGCTTTCTTT. V gene TRBV7-9 combines with J gene TRBJ1-1; D gene uncertain. V was pared by 3 bases and J by 5 bases, with 10 bases between. The CDR3 is made up of 13 amino acids. CDR1 SEHNR and CDR2 FQNEAQ come from the germline V gene (reference sequence).

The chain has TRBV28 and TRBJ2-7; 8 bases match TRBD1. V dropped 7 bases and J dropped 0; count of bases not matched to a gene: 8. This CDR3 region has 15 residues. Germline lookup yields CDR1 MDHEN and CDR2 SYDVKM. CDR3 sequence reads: CASTRGTGLSYEQYF. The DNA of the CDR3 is TGTGCCAGCACTCGCGGGACAGGACTCTCCTACGAGCAGTACTTC.

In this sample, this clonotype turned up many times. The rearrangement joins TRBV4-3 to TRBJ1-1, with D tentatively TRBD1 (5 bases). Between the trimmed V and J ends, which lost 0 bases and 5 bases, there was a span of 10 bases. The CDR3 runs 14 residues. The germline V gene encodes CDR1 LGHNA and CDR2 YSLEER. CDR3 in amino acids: CASSQDERGTEAFF. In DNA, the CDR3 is TGCGCCAGCAGCCAAGATGAGAGGGGAACTGAAGCTTTCTTT.

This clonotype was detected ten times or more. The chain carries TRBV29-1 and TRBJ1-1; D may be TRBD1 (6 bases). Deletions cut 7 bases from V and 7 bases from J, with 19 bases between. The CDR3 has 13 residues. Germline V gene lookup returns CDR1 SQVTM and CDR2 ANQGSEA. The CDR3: CSASLDSRGEAFF. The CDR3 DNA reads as TGCAGCGCCAGCCTAGACTCCAGGGGTGAAGCTTTCTTT.

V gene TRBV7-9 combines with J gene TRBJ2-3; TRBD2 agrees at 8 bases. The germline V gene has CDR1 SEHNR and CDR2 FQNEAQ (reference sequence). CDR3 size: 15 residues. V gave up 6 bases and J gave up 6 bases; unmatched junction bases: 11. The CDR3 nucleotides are TGTGCCAGCAGTGAGGCTCGAGCGGGAGCCGATACGCAGTATTTT. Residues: CASSEARAGADTQYF.

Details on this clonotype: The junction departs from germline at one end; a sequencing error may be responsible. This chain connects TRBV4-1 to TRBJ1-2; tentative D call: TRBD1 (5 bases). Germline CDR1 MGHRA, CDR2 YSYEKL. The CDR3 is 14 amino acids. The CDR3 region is CASSQGDYRSGYSF. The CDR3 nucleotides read TGCGCCAGCAGCCAAGGAGATTACAGGTCCGGCTACTCCTTC.

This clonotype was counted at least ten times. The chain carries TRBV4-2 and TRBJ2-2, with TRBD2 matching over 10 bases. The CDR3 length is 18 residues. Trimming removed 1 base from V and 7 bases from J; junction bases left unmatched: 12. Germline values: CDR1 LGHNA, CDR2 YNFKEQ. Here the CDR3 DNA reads TGTGCCAGCAGCCAAGTCAGGGGACTAGCGAAGGAAGGCGGGGAGCTGTTTTTT. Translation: CASSQVRGLAKEGGELFF.

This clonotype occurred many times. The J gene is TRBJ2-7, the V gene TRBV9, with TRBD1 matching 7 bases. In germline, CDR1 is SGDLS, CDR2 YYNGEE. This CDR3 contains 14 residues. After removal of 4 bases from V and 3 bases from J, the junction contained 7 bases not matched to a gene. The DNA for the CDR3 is TGTGCCAGCAGCAACAGACAGGGTAACTACGAGCAGTACTTC. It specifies CASSNRQGNYEQYF.

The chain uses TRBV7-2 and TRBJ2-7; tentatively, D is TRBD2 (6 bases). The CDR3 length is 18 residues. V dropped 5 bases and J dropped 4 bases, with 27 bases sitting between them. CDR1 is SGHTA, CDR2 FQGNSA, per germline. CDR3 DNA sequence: TGTGCCAGCAGCCCCCGGGACTTCTCAAGAGGCGTATCGTACGAGCAGTACTTC. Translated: CASSPRDFSRGVSYEQYF.

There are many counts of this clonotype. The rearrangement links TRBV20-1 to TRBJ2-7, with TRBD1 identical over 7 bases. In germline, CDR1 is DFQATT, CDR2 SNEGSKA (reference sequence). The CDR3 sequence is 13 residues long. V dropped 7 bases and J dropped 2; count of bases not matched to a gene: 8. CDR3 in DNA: TGCAGTGTCAGACAGGGCCCGACCTACGAGCAGTACTTC. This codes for CSVRQGPTYEQYF.